These 4 T cell receptor beta chains came from one sample sequenced in a study of blood T cell repertoires in COVID-19. Sequencing was performed with immunoSEQ multiplex PCR; in TCRdb, only in-frame clones are kept and a portion is missing. This sample has about 97,000 clones; about 83% occur once, and the top ten carry 15%. Specimen: peripheral blood. These receptors all stem from a human donor in a cohort sampled during active COVID-19.

The rearrangement uses TRBV4-1 and TRBJ2-1, with 9 bases that match TRBD2. CDR3 length equals 15 residues. Trimming at V came to 0 bases and at J to 6 bases, leaving 3 bases not matched to a gene. Germline CDR1 reads MGHRA; CDR2 reads YSYEKL. This CDR3 is CASSQEDSGGNEQFF. The CDR3 DNA follows: TGCGCCAGCAGCCAAGAGGATAGCGGGGGCAATGAGCAGTTCTTC.

The chain carries TRBV5-5 and TRBJ2-4, with D tentatively TRBD2 (5 bases). The CDR3 has 15 residues. Germline V gene data show CDR1 as SGHKS and CDR2 as YYEKEE (reference sequence). V lost 2 bases to trimming and J lost 0 bases, with 9 bases between them. The CDR3 region is CASSLSGVAKNIQYF. Here the CDR3 DNA reads TGTGCCAGCAGCTTAAGCGGAGTAGCCAAAAACATTCAGTACTTC.

This chain links TRBV6-2 or TRBV6-3 with TRBJ2-7; 8 nucleotides match TRBD2. CDR3 length equals 14 residues. The V segment lost 5 bases and the J segment 4 bases; nucleotides outside the gene matches: 7. CDR1 is MNHEY and CDR2 is SVGEGT in the germline V gene. CDR3 DNA: TGTGCCAGCAGTCGGGTTAGCGGGGAATACGAGCAGTACTTC. This gives the protein CASSRVSGEYEQYF.

The chain carries TRBV20-1 and TRBJ2-1, with D perhaps TRBD2 (5 bases). Trimming took 6 bases from V and 6 from J, leaving 12 bases between them. This CDR3 region has 12 residues. Germline CDR1 reads DFQATT; CDR2 reads SNEGSKA (reference sequence). In DNA form, the CDR3 reads TGCAGTGCCAGTCGCGGGCCCAATGAGCAGTTCTTC. This translates into CSASRGPNEQFF.